The 16 T cell receptor beta chains below were found in one sample sequenced in a study of molecular identifiers for immune sequencing clone quantification. In TCRdb, the PCR reads were re-called with MiXCR into one record per CDR3 protein. The top ten clones hold 0.7% to 0.95% of a sample with roughly 630,000 distinct CDR3 sequences, 25% of them seen once. Material for sequencing was naive CD8+ T cells from blood, with Jurkat cell RNA spiked in. Specified subset: FACS-sorted CD8+CD4-CCR7+CD45RA+ naive T cells. These receptors were obtained from a human donor in good health. Some libraries in this study had Jurkat cell RNA spiked in.

On this clonotype: A much larger clone sits a single nucleotide away, making a read error possible. The V and J genes are TRBV28 and TRBJ2-7; perhaps TRBD1 as D (6 bases). The germline CDR1 and CDR2 sequences are MDHEN and SYDVKM. The CDR3 loop spans 14 amino acids. Trimming pared 4 bases from V and 4 bases from J, leaving 14 bases between. The CDR3 coding sequence is TGTGCCAGCAGTTCACGACAGGAGGCGTACGAGCAGTACTTC. This codes for CASSSRQEAYEQYF.

For this clonotype: Given a much more abundant clone one base away, this may be a read error. This CDR3 fails to terminate in the conserved phenylalanine or tryptophan, so it likely reflects a read error. This chain connects TRBV10-3 to TRBJ2-7, with a possible D match to TRBD1 (5 bases). Germline assignment: CDR1 ENHRY and CDR2 SYGVKD. Trimming took off 4 bases at V and 4 bases at J, with 11 bases between the two ends. The CDR3 is made up of 13 amino acids. The CDR3 DNA sequence: TGTGCCATCAGTGGAACAGGCGAGTACGAGCAGTACCTC. This translates into CAISGTGEYEQYL.

Note on this clonotype: This sequence may be a read error, since a much larger clone differs from it by one base. V and J are TRBV6-5 and TRBJ2-2; tentative D call: TRBD2 (5 bases). Germline V gives CDR1 MNHEY, CDR2 SVGAGI. The CDR3 sequence is 14 residues long. In DNA form, the CDR3 reads TGTGCCAGCAGTCAGCTCGTCCCCACCGGGGAGCTGCTTTTT. Translated: CASSQLVPTGELLF.

This rearrangement joins TRBV27 to TRBJ2-2; D perhaps matches TRBD1 (5 bases). Trimming took 8 bases from V and 2 from J, leaving 9 bases between them. The CDR3 consists of 13 residues. Germline values: CDR1 MNHEY, CDR2 SMNVEV (reference sequence). The CDR3 reads CASLGHNTGELFF. The CDR3 DNA sequence: TGTGCCAGCTTAGGACATAACACCGGGGAGCTGTTTTTT.

This clonotype has a single count. One end of the junction varies from germline; a read error may be responsible. The chain links TRBV11-2 to TRBJ2-4; tentatively, D is TRBD2 (6 bases). CDR3 length: 14 amino acids. Germline assignment: CDR1 SGHAT and CDR2 FQNNGV. CDR3 DNA: TGTGCCAGCAGCTGGGGACTCGGGGAGAACATTCAGCACTTC. Amino acid sequence: CASSWGLGENIQHF. The full variable domain, rest sourced from reference TRBV11-2 and TRBJ2-4, is EAGVAQSPRYKIIEKRQSVAFWCNPISGHATLYWYQQILGQGPKLLIQFQNNGVVDDSQLPKDRFSAERLKGVDSTLKIQPAKLEDSAVYLCASSWGLGENIQHFGAGTRLSVL.

This clonotype was detected ten times or more. This chain connects TRBV4-3 to TRBJ2-1; 12 bases map to TRBD2. Germline V gene data show CDR1 as LGHNA and CDR2 as YSLEER. After removal of 0 bases from V and 13 bases from J, the junction contained 7 bases not matched to a gene. The CDR3 consists of 15 residues. The CDR3 DNA reads TGCGCCAGCAGCCAAGACGTGGCTAGCGGGAGGGGTCAGTTCTTC. Its translation is CASSQDVASGRGQFF.

This clonotype has ten or more counts. The V call is TRBV6-2 or TRBV6-3, the J call TRBJ2-3; 7 positions match TRBD2. Germline V CDR1 and CDR2: MNHEY, SVGEGT. V shed 6 bases, J shed 0 bases, and the junction held 6 bases outside the gene matches. CDR3 length equals 15 residues. In nucleotides, the CDR3 is TGTGCCAGCAGGGACCTAGCGGCTAGCACAGATACGCAGTATTTT. It codes for CASRDLAASTDTQYF.

A few counts support this clonotype. The rearrangement uses TRBV6-4 and TRBJ2-1; 16 bases are a match to TRBD2. V was pared by 6 bases and J by 2 bases, with 10 bases of the junction left unmatched. The germline V gene has CDR1 MRHNA and CDR2 SNTAGT. The CDR3 contains 19 residues. CDR3 coding DNA: TGTGCCAGCAGCGGCGATCCCGGGACTAGCGGGAGGGCCTACAATGAGCAGTTCTTC. Translating it yields CASSGDPGTSGRAYNEQFF.

This clonotype has at least ten counts. The gene calls are TRBV4-1 and TRBJ1-5; the D gene is possibly TRBD1 (6 bases). Trimming left V 1 base short and J 4 bases short, with 11 bases between. There are 15 residues in the CDR3. CDR1 MGHRA and CDR2 YSYEKL come from the germline V gene. The chain's CDR3 is CASSQADRMNQPQHF. Written as DNA, the CDR3 is TGCGCCAGCAGCCAAGCGGACAGAATGAATCAGCCCCAGCATTTT.

Note on this clonotype: A much larger clone differs by one base, so this may be a read error. The chain combines TRBV28 with TRBJ1-5; D remains unclear. Looked up from germline, CDR1 is MDHEN and CDR2 is SYDVKM. The CDR3 covers 17 residues. Trimming removed 5 bases at V and 3 bases at J, with 20 bases between. The CDR3 protein is CASSHPRTAYINQPQHF. The DNA of the CDR3 is TGTGCCAGCAGTCACCCGAGGACGGCTTATATCAATCAGCCCCAGCATTTT.

The genes are TRBV4-1 and TRBJ2-7; D may be TRBD1 (6 bases). V was trimmed by 0 bases and J by 3 bases, leaving 15 bases between them. CDR1 is MGHRA and CDR2 is YSYEKL in the germline V gene. The CDR3 spans 16 residues. The CDR3 nucleotides are TGCGCCAGCAGCCAAGAAGAAGTGGGGGCCTACTACGAGCAGTACTTC. Its protein product is CASSQEEVGAYYEQYF.

CDR3 region: CSADSGGTGELFF. The CDR3 nucleotides read TGCAGTGCCGATTCTGGGGGCACCGGGGAGCTGTTTTTT. The V and J genes are TRBV20-1 and TRBJ2-2; D is tentatively TRBD1 or TRBD2 (5 bases each). V dropped 6 bases and J dropped 4 bases, with 12 bases sitting between them. Germline V gene sequence: CDR1 DFQATT, CDR2 SNEGSKA (reference sequence). The CDR3 covers 13 residues.

The chain recombines TRBV13 with TRBJ2-1; D is undetermined. V was clipped by 5 bases and J by 0 bases, with 14 bases between them. This CDR3 region has 16 residues. From germline, CDR1 is PRHDT and CDR2 FYEKMQ (reference sequence). DNA for the CDR3: TGTGCCAGCAGCCCCTCCCTAGAGAGCTCCTACAATGAGCAGTTCTTC. Translating it yields CASSPSLESSYNEQFF. The variable domain in full, with the rest retrieved from reference TRBV13 and TRBJ2-1, is AAGVIQSPRHLIKEKRETATLKCYPIPRHDTVYWYQQGPGQDPQFLISFYEKMQSDKGSIPDRFSAQQFSDYHSELNMSSLELGDSALYFCASSPSLESSYNEQFFGPGTRLTVL.

This clonotype was picked up a small number of times. The chain joins TRBV27 to TRBJ1-4; D call uncertain. CDR1 and CDR2 from the germline V gene are MNHEY and SMNVEV (reference sequence). This CDR3 contains 10 residues. Deletions cut 9 bases from V and 8 bases from J, with 7 bases between. CDR3 region: CAREWEKLFF. CDR3 DNA: TGTGCCAGGGAGTGGGAAAAACTGTTTTTT.

This clonotype occurred many times. The chain uses TRBV4-2 and TRBJ2-3; 11 positions match TRBD2. Germline V lookup: CDR1 LGHNA, CDR2 YNFKEQ. Trimming removed 0 bases from V and 2 bases from J; junction bases left unmatched: 7. This CDR3 is built from 18 residues. CDR3 amino acids: CASSQDLSGRADTDTQYF. The CDR3 bases are TGTGCCAGCAGCCAAGATCTTAGCGGGAGGGCCGACACAGATACGCAGTATTTT.

This clonotype came up a few times. V is TRBV7-9 and J is TRBJ2-5; a weak D match, TRBD1 (5 bases). CDR1 and CDR2 from the germline V gene are SEHNR and FQNEAQ (reference sequence). This CDR3 is 12 amino acids long. Deletions cut 10 bases from V and 1 base from J, with 10 bases between. CDR3 in DNA: TGTGCCACCTCAGGGCTCCAAGAGACCCAGTACTTC. This encodes CATSGLQETQYF.